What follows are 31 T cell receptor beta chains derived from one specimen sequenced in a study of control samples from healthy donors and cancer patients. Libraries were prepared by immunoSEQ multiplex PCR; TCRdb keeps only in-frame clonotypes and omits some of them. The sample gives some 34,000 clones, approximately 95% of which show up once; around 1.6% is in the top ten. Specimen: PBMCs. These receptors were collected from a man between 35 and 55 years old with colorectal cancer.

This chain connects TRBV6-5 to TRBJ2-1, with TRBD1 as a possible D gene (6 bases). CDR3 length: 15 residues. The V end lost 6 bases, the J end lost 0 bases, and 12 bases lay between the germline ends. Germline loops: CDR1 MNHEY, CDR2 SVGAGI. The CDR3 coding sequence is TGTGCCAGCAGAGCTACAGGGAACTCCTACAATGAGCAGTTCTTC. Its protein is CASRATGNSYNEQFF.

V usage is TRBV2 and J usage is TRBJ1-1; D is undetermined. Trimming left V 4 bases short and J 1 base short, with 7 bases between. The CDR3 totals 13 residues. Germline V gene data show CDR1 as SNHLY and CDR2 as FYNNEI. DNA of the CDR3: TGTGCCAGCAGTGTCTGGCAGAACACTGAAGCTTTCTTT. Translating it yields CASSVWQNTEAFF.

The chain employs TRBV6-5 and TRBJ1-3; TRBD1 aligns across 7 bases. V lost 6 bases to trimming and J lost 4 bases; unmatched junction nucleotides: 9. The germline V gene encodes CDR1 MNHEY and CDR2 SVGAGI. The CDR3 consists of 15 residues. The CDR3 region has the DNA TGTGCCAGCAGGCAACAGGGGACGGAAGGAAACACCATATATTTT. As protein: CASRQQGTEGNTIYF.

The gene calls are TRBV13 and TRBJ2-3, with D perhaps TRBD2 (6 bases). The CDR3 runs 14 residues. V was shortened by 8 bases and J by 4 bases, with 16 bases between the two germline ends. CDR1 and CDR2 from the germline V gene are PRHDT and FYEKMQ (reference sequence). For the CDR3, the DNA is TGTGCCAGCTTGAGTGGGGGGTCAGCAGATACGCAGTATTTT. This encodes CASLSGGSADTQYF. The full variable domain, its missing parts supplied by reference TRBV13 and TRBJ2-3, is AAGVIQSPRHLIKEKRETATLKCYPIPRHDTVYWYQQGPGQDPQFLISFYEKMQSDKGSIPDRFSAQQFSDYHSELNMSSLELGDSALYFCASLSGGSADTQYFGPGTRLTVL.

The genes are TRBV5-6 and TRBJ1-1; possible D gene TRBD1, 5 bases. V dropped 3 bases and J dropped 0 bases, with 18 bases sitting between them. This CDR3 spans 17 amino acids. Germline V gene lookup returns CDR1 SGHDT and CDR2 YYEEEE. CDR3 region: CASSWRQGKGMNTEAFF. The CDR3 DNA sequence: TGTGCCAGCAGCTGGCGGCAGGGTAAGGGGATGAACACTGAAGCTTTCTTT.

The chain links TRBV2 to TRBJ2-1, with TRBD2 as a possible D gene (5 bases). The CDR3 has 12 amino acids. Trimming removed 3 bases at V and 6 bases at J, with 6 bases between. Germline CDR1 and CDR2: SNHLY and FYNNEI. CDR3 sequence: CASSDEGNEQFF. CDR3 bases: TGTGCCAGCAGTGATGAGGGCAATGAGCAGTTCTTC.

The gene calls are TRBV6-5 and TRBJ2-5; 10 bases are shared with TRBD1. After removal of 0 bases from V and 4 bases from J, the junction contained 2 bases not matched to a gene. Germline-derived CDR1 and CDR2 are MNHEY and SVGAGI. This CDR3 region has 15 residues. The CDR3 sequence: CASSYSDRGLETQYF. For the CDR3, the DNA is TGTGCCAGCAGTTACTCCGACAGGGGGCTAGAGACCCAGTACTTC.

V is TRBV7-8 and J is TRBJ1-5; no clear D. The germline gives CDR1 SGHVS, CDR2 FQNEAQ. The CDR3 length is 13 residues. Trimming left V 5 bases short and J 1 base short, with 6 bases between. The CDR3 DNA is TGTGCCAGCAGCCTGGACAGCAATCAGCCCCAGCATTTT. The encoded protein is CASSLDSNQPQHF. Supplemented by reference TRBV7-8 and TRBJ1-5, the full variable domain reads GAGVSQSPRYKVAKRGQDVALRCDPISGHVSLFWYQQALGQGPEFLTYFQNEAQLDKSGLPSDRFFAERPEGSVSTLKIQRTQQEDSAVYLCASSLDSNQPQHFGDGTRLSIL.

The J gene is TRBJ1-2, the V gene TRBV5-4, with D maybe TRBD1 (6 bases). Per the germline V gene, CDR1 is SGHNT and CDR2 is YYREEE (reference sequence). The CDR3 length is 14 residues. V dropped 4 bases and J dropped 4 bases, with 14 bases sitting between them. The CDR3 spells CASSTTGLAYGYTF. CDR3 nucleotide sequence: TGTGCCAGCAGCACTACAGGGCTTGCCTATGGCTACACCTTC.

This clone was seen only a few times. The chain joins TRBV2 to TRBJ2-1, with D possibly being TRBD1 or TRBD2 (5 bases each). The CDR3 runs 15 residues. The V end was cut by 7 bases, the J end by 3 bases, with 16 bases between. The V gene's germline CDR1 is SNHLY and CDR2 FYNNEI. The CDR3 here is CASTRDPRDYNEQFF. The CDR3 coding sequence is TGTGCCAGCACCCGGGACCCGCGCGACTACAATGAGCAGTTCTTC.

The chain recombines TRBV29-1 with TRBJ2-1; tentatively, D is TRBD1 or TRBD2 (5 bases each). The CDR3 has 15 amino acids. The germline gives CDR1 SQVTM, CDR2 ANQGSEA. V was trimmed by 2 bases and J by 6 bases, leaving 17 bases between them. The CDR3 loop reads CSVEWGRKQSNEQFF. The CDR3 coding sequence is TGCAGCGTTGAATGGGGACGTAAACAGAGCAATGAGCAGTTCTTC.

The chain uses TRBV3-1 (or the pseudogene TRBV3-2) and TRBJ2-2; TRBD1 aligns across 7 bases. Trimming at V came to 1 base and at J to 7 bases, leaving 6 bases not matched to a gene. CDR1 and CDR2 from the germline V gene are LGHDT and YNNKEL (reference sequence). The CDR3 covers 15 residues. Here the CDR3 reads CASSQGTGRGGELFF. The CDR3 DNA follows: TGTGCCAGCAGCCAAGGGACAGGTAGAGGCGGGGAGCTGTTTTTT.

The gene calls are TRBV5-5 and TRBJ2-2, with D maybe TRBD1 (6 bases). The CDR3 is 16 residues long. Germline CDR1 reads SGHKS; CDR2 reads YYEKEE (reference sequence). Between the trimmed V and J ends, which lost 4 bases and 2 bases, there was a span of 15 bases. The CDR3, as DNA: TGTGCCAGCAGCGGGACCCTACAGGGCAACACCGGGGAGCTGTTTTTT. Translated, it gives CASSGTLQGNTGELFF.

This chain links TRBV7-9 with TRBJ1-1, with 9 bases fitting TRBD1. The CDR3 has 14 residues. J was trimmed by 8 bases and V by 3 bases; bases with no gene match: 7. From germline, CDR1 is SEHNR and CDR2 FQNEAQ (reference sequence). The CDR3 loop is CASSFPGQGVEAFF. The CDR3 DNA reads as TGTGCCAGCAGCTTTCCGGGACAGGGTGTGGAAGCTTTCTTT. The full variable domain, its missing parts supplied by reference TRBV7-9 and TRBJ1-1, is DTGVSQNPRHKITKRGQNVTFRCDPISEHNRLYWYRQTLGQGPEFLTYFQNEAQLEKSRLLSDRFSAERPKGSFSTLEIQRTEQGDSAMYLCASSFPGQGVEAFFGQGTRLTVV.

This CDR3 is CASSVVTGPGQGRLSNYGYTF. CDR3 bases: TGTGCCAGCAGCGTAGTAACGGGCCCCGGACAGGGCCGATTGTCTAACTATGGCTACACCTTC. The chain is built from TRBV9 and TRBJ1-2, with 8 positions matching TRBD1. This CDR3 contains 21 residues. Unmatched junction bases numbered 19, after V lost 0 bases and J lost 0 bases. Germline V gene sequence: CDR1 SGDLS, CDR2 YYNGEE. The entire variable domain, with the rest obtained from reference TRBV9 and TRBJ1-2, is as follows: DSGVTQTPKHLITATGQRVTLRCSPRSGDLSVYWYQQSLDQGLQFLIQYYNGEERAKGNILERFSAQQFPDLHSELNLSSLELGDSALYFCASSVVTGPGQGRLSNYGYTFGSGTRLTVV.

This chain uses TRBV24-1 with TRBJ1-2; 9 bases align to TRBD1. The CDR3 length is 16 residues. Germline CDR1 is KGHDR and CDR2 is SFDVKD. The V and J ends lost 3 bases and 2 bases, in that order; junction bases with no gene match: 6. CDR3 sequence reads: CATSDNRDRDNYGYTF. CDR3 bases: TGTGCCACCAGTGATAACCGGGACAGGGACAACTATGGCTACACCTTC.

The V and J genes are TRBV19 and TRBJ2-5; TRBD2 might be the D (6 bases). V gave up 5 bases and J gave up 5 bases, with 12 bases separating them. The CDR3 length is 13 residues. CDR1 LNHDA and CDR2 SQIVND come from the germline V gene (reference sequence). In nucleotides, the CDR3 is TGTGCCAGTAGTGGGGTGCGGGGCGAGACCCAGTACTTC. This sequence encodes CASSGVRGETQYF.

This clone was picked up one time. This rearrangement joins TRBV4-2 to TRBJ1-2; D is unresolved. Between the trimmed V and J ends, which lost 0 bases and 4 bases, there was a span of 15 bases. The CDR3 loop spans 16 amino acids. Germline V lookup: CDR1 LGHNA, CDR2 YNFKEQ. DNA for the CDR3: TGTGCCAGCAGCCAAGATAGAGGCCAGATGACCTATGGCTACACCTTC. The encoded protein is CASSQDRGQMTYGYTF.

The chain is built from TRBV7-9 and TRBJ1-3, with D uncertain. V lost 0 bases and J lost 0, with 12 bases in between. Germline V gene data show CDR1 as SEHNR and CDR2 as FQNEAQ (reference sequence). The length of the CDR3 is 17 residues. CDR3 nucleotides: TGTGCCAGCAGCTTAGCAGGACCGCCACACTCTGGAAACACCATATATTTT. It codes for CASSLAGPPHSGNTIYF. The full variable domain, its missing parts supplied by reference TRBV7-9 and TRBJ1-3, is DTGVSQNPRHKITKRGQNVTFRCDPISEHNRLYWYRQTLGQGPEFLTYFQNEAQLEKSRLLSDRFSAERPKGSFSTLEIQRTEQGDSAMYLCASSLAGPPHSGNTIYFGEGSWLTVV.

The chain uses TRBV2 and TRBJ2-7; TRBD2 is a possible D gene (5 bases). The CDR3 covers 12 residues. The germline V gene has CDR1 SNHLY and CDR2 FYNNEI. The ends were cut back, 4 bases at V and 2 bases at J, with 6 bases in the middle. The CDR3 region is CASSGETYEQYF. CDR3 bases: TGTGCCAGCAGTGGGGAGACCTACGAGCAGTACTTC.

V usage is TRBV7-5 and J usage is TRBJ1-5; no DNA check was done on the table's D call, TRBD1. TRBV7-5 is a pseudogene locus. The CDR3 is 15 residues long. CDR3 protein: CVRSLAGTLVQPQHF. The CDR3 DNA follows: TGTGTCAGAAGCTTAGCAGGGACACTGGTTCAGCCCCAGCATTTT.

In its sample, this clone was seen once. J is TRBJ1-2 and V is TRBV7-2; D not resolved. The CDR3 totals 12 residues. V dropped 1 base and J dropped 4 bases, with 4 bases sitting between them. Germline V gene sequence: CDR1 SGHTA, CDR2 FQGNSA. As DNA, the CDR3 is TGTGCCAGCAGCTTAGTGACCTATGGCTACACCTTC. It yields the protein CASSLVTYGYTF.

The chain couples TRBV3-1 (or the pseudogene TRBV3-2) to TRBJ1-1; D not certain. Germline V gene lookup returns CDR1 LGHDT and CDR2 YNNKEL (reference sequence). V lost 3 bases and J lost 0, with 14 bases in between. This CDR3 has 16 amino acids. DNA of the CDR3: TGTGCCAGCAGCCAGAGTCGGTTAAAAATGAACACTGAAGCTTTCTTT. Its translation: CASSQSRLKMNTEAFF.

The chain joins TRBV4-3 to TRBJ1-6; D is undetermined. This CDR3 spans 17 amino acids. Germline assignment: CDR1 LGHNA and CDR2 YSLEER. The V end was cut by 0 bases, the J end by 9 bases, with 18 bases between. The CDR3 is CASSQEGGGRSSSPLHF. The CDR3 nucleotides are TGCGCCAGCAGCCAAGAGGGAGGAGGGCGATCTAGTTCACCCCTCCACTTT.

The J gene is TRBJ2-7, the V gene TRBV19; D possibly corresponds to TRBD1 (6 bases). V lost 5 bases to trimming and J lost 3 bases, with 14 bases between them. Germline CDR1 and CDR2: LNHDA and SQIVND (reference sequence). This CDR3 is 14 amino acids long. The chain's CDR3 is CASSSRQAGYEQYF. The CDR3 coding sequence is TGTGCCAGTAGTTCTCGACAGGCTGGCTACGAGCAGTACTTC.

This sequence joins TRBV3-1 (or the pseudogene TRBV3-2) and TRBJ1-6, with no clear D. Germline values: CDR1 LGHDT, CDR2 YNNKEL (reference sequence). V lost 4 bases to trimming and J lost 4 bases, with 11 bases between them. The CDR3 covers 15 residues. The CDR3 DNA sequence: TGTGCCAGCAGCCGTAGGGATGGGTATAATTCACCCCTCCACTTT. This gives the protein CASSRRDGYNSPLHF.

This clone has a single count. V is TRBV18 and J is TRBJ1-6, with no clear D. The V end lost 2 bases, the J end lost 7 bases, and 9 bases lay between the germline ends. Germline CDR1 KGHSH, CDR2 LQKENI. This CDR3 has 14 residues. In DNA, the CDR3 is TGTGCCAGCTCACCAGACGGGATCAATTCACCCCTCCACTTT. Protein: CASSPDGINSPLHF.

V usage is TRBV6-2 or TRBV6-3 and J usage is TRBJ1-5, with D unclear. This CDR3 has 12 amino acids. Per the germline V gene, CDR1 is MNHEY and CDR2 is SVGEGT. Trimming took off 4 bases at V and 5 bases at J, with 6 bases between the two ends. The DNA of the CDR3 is TGTGCCAGCAGTTTTTCAGATCAGCCCCAGCATTTT. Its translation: CASSFSDQPQHF.

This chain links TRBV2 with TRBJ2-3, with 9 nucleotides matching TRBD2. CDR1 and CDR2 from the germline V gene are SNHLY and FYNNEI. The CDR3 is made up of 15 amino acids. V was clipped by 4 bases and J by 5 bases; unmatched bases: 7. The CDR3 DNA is TGTGCCAGCAGTGGCGGCGGGGGGGCGCGAGATACGCAGTATTTT. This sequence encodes CASSGGGGARDTQYF.

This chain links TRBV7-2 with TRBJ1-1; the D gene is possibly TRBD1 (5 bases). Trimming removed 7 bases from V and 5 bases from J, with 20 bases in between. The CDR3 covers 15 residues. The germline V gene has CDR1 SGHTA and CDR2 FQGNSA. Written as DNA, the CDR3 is TGTGCCAGCAACCAGTACTTAGAGGGGCAGACTGAAGCTTTCTTT. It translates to CASNQYLEGQTEAFF.

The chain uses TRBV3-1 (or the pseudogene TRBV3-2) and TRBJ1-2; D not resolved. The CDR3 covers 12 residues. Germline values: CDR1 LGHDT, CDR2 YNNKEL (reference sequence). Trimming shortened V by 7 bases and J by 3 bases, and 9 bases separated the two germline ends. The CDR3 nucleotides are TGTGCCAGCATGGCCGAGCACTATGGCTACACCTTC. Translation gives CASMAEHYGYTF.